Below are 10 T cell receptor beta chains sequenced from a single sample in a study of T cell responses to AZD1222 COVID-19 vaccine. The repertoire was sequenced with immunoSEQ multiplex PCR; TCRdb's copy has only in-frame clones and lacks some. The sample has approximately 150,000 clones, about 87% seen once. Sequenced here: peripheral blood, sampled on day 0 of AZD1222 vaccination. These receptors all stem from an adult in good health.

The rearrangement uses TRBV5-1 and TRBJ1-1; the D gene is possibly TRBD1 (6 bases). CDR1 and CDR2 (germline): SGHRS, YFSETQ. The CDR3 spans 14 residues. Trimming removed 4 bases at V and 3 bases at J, with 13 bases between. CDR3 nucleotides: TGCGCCAGCAGCCATGACAGGTGGTACACTGAAGCTTTCTTT. It specifies CASSHDRWYTEAFF.

The genes are TRBV28 and TRBJ1-4, with a weak D call TRBD1 (5 bases). V gave up 6 bases and J gave up 4 bases, with 15 bases separating them. The CDR3 has 15 amino acids. From germline, CDR1 is MDHEN and CDR2 SYDVKM. The CDR3 loop reads CASSLGGLGNEKLFF. DNA for the CDR3: TGTGCCAGCAGCCTTGGGGGACTCGGTAATGAAAAACTGTTTTTT. The full variable domain, rest sourced from reference TRBV28 and TRBJ1-4, is DVKVTQSSRYLVKRTGEKVFLECVQDMDHENMFWYRQDPGLGLRLIYFSYDVKMKEKGDIPEGYSVSREKKERFSLILESASTNQTSMYLCASSLGGLGNEKLFFGSGTQLSVL.

The chain has TRBV25-1 and TRBJ1-3; no clear D. Germline-derived CDR1 and CDR2 are MGHDK and SYGVNS. V lost 3 bases, J lost 5 bases, and 8 bases lay in between. The CDR3 is 13 amino acids. The CDR3 region is CASSDPRRNTIYF. CDR3 sequence (DNA): TGTGCCAGCAGTGACCCTCGCAGAAACACCATATATTTT.

The rearrangement uses TRBV27 and TRBJ1-5; D is unresolved. The CDR3 runs 14 residues. Germline V lookup: CDR1 MNHEY, CDR2 SMNVEV (reference sequence). Trimming took off 6 bases at V and 0 bases at J, with 9 bases between the two ends. Here the CDR3 DNA reads TGTGCCAGCAGCAACAGAGATAGCAATCAGCCCCAGCATTTT. It translates to CASSNRDSNQPQHF.

The chain joins TRBV11-3 to TRBJ2-2; no clear D gene. Germline loops: CDR1 SGHNT, CDR2 YENEEA. The CDR3 spans 16 residues. Deletions cut 2 bases from V and 1 base from J, with 11 bases between. As DNA, the CDR3 is TGTGCCAGCAGCTTAATGGGGTCCATGAACACCGGGGAGCTGTTTTTT. Protein: CASSLMGSMNTGELFF.

The genes are TRBV7-8 and TRBJ2-7; no definite D call. The germline CDR1 and CDR2 sequences are SGHVS and FQNEAQ. V was clipped by 2 bases and J by 3 bases, with 8 bases between them. This CDR3 is built from 13 residues. The chain's CDR3 is CASSLSFGYEQYF. CDR3 DNA: TGTGCCAGCAGCTTAAGCTTTGGCTACGAGCAGTACTTC.

The rearrangement joins TRBV28 to TRBJ2-7, with D unresolved. CDR1 MDHEN and CDR2 SYDVKM come from the germline V gene. V gave up 8 bases and J gave up 9 bases, with 11 bases separating them. This CDR3 spans 10 amino acids. The CDR3 DNA reads TGTGCCAGCGGGGATTTGTGGCAGTACTTC. As protein: CASGDLWQYF.

A note on this clone: An end of the junction does not agree with germline; a read error may underlie this. This chain links TRBV7-7 with TRBJ2-1; 13 bases match TRBD2. Germline values: CDR1 SSHAT, CDR2 FNYEAQ (reference sequence). There are 16 residues in the CDR3. CDR3 sequence: CASSPSTSGRGLEQFF. CDR3 in DNA: TGTGCTAGCAGCCCGAGTACTAGCGGGAGGGGGCTTGAGCAGTTCTTC.

V gene TRBV9 combines with J gene TRBJ2-1, with 8 bases lining up with TRBD2. CDR1 is SGDLS and CDR2 is YYNGEE in the germline V gene. J gave up 0 bases and V 0 bases, and 2 bases lay outside the gene matches. The CDR3 sequence is 16 residues long. The CDR3 sequence: CASSVASGRSYNEQFF. The CDR3 DNA follows: TGTGCCAGCAGCGTAGCTAGCGGGCGCTCCTACAATGAGCAGTTCTTC.

The rearrangement uses TRBV6-5 and TRBJ1-2, with D unclear. CDR3 length: 14 residues. V dropped 4 bases and J dropped 8 bases, with 17 bases sitting between them. The germline CDR1 and CDR2 sequences are MNHEY and SVGAGI. For the CDR3, the DNA is TGTGCCAGCAGTTCCCGGACGGCGGTTGGGGGCTACACCTTC. This codes for CASSSRTAVGGYTF.